The present TCR beta chain was sequenced within a study of cytomegalovirus exposure and HLA in healthy donors. The study's findings and limits: In a later analysis, CMV-associated beta chains were mostly HLA-associated, it appeared. Investigators reported fewer than 200 TCR beta chains as tied to cytomegalovirus. In a later analysis, V- and J-gene trimming of beta chains associated with a DCLRE1C missense variant, replicated independently.

PCR involved 60 Vbeta and 13 Jbeta primers. Generated by immunoSEQ multiplex PCR, the TCRdb table keeps only in-frame clones and is missing some. The data contain roughly 72,000 clones, about 67% of them singletons. The V and J ends lost 4 bases and 0 bases respectively, with 14 bases between them. This CDR3 contains 15 residues. Germline V CDR1 and CDR2: SGHDT, YYEEEE. Details on this clone: Its target is unknown.

The chain has TRBV5-6 and TRBJ2-7, with a tentative D call TRBD1 (7 bases). This sequence was found in a human donor in good health. The sample consisted of PBMCs. The CDR3 region has the DNA TGTGCCAGCAGCGCGCCAGGGGGGAACTCCTACGAGCAGTACTTC. This codes for CASSAPGGNSYEQYF.